The clone carrying this T cell receptor beta chain was seen a single time. Its antigen remains unidentified. The data stem from a study of CD4 T cells in relation to SARS-CoV-2 and coronaviruses. This CDR3 region has 13 residues. CDR1 is MNHEY, CDR2 SVGAGI, per germline. The germline V and J ends were trimmed by 5 bases and 5 bases, with 13 bases remaining between them. Here immunoSEQ multiplex PCR was the method, and the copy in TCRdb shows in-frame clones only, minus some. The data contain tens of thousands of clones, 70% to 80% of them seen just once; the ten biggest clones take up less than 3.5%. The clonotype was recovered from an adult with COVID-19. The V and J genes are TRBV6-5 and TRBJ2-7; D ambiguous. The source material was memory CD4+ T cells from PBMCs, cultured in vitro. The CDR3 sequence is CASSRKESNEQYF. Written as DNA, the CDR3 is TGTGCCAGCAGTAGGAAGGAATCCAACGAGCAGTACTTC.